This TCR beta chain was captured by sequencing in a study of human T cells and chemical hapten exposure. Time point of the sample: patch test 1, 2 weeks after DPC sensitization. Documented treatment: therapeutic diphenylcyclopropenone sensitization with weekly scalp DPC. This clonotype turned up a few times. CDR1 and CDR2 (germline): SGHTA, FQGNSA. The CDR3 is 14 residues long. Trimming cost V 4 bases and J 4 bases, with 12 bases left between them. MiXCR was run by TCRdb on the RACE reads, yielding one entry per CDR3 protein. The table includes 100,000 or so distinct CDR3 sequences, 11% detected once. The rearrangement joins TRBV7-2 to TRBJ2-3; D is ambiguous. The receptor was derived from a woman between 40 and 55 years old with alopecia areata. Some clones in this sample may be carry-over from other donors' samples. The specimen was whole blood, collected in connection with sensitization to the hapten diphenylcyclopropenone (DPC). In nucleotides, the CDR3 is TGTGCCAGCAGCTACTACGGCGAACCAGATACGCAGTATTTT. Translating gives CASSYYGEPDTQYF.